This T cell receptor (beta chain) is from a study of cytomegalovirus exposure and HLA in healthy donors. Study conclusions and caveats: Because they were indistinguishable, some V segments, including TRBV6-2 and TRBV6-3, were excluded.

Use of 60 Vbeta and 13 Jbeta primers characterized the PCR. TCRdb's table, derived via immunoSEQ multiplex PCR, lists solely in-frame clones and lacks some. In the table there are about 160,000 clones, 75% of which are singletons. Turning to this clone: What it binds is unknown.

The V gene lost 4 bases and the J gene lost 3 bases, with 28 bases spanning the gap. CDR1 MNHGY and CDR2 SVAAGI come from the germline V gene. The CDR3 is made up of 20 amino acids. The TCR sequence derives from a woman between 45 and 60 years old in good health and CMV-seropositive. Sequenced material: PBMCs. The chain links TRBV6-9 to TRBJ1-5, with D perhaps matching TRBD1 (6 bases). CDR3 sequence reads: CASSFSGAPTLPASNQPQHF. CDR3 DNA sequence: TGTGCCAGCAGTTTTTCAGGGGCCCCTACCCTTCCCGCCTCCAATCAGCCCCAGCATTTT.